This TCR beta chain derives from a study of identical twins. Germline CDR1 is MNHEY and CDR2 is SMNVEV (reference sequence). Trimming left V 1 base short and J 3 bases short, with 10 bases between. The CDR3 runs 15 residues. One entry per CDR3 protein results from TCRdb running MiXCR on the 5' RACE reads. This table has roughly 540,000 distinct CDR3 sequences, about 20% appearing once. The sample also formed part of further work on T cells expressing NK-cell markers.

The sample taken for sequencing was CD4+ T cells sorted from blood. The gene calls are TRBV27 and TRBJ2-1; possibly TRBD1 for D (5 bases). The sequence was obtained from a woman aged 18-29 years in good health. CDR3 nucleotide sequence: TGTGCCAGCAGTTTATGGGTAGGGGACTACAATGAGCAGTTCTTC. Amino acid sequence: CASSLWVGDYNEQFF.